This T cell receptor beta chain originates from a study of shared clonotypes between healthy human individuals. General study findings and limits: Relative to memory subsets, naive subsets generally showed larger estimated richness. Unshared clonotypes carried lower generation probabilities than those common to all four donors.

Trimming stripped 5 bases from V and 5 bases from J, with 12 bases between. CDR3 size: 13 residues. Germline CDR1 SEHNR, CDR2 FQNEAQ (reference sequence). Donation came from healthy HIV-negative adults that had no recent acute infections or vaccinations. Into CD45RA+ naive and CD45RA-negative memory subsets, the CD4+ cells were split. A word on this clone: Its antigen is still unknown. Other DNA sequences within the sample encode an identical CDR3.

Sequencing used immunoSEQ multiplex PCR; TCRdb keeps in-frame clones, though not all of them. The sample carries about 1.1 million clones, around three quarters recorded once. V usage is TRBV7-9 and J usage is TRBJ2-5; D may be TRBD2 (6 bases). The sample consisted of memory CD4+ T cells from PBMCs. The subset is: CD45RA-negative fraction. The TCR was taken from a man in his late teens or twenties in good health. Some clones in this sample may be carry-over from other donors' samples. The CDR3 here is CASSPGTGETQYF. As DNA, the CDR3 is TGTGCCAGCAGCCCAGGGACTGGTGAGACCCAGTACTTC.